This TCR beta chain was sequenced in a study of T cells in Graves' hyperthyroidism and ophthalmopathy. Each diagnosis drew on symptoms, thyroxine, TRAb, thyroid ultrasound and orbital computed tomography findings. Trimming took off 5 bases at V and 7 bases at J, with 18 bases between the two ends. The CDR3 loop spans 14 amino acids. From germline, CDR1 is MNHEY and CDR2 SMNVEV (reference sequence). Researchers amplified the TCR beta CDR3 regions from RNA transcripts. HTBI primers were employed in a first-round RT-PCR of the TCR CDR3. MiXCR was run by TCRdb on the multiplex PCR reads, yielding one entry per CDR3 protein. The sample consists of about 480,000 distinct CDR3 sequences, 24% of them appearing once. This clonotype was counted ten times or more.

Material: blood. This chain joins TRBV27 and TRBJ2-7; D possibly matches TRBD1 or TRBD2 (6 bases each). The receptor was derived from a woman in her thirties with Graves' ophthalmopathy. The CDR3 bases are TGTGCCAGCAGTGGAGGGGACACACCGGGAGAGCAGTACTTC. It is translated as CASSGGDTPGEQYF.